Sequencing of this TCR beta chain was carried out in a study of blood T cell repertoires in COVID-19. Study-wide background: Acute and convalescent COVID-19 specimens originated in the United States, Italy and Spain. Sources were T cells, B-cell-depleted T cells, or PBMCs; the material itself was cDNA or gDNA.

The CDR3 has 14 amino acids. In germline, CDR1 is SGHTA, CDR2 FQGNSA. Between the trimmed V and J ends, which lost 3 bases and 9 bases, there was a span of 15 bases. As processed by the authors: Reference gene primer amplification gave nucleated cell count estimates. Clones were sequenced by immunoSEQ multiplex PCR, and TCRdb holds only the in-frame ones, with some missing. V and J calls plus clone size are reproduced from that table; the DNA served to infer D and trimming. This sample yields roughly 73,000 clones, of which roughly four fifths are seen a single time; 20% to 25% belongs to the top ten.

This receptor was identified in a man between 70 and 80 years old with acute or convalescent COVID-19. The chain has TRBV7-2 and TRBJ2-1; perhaps TRBD2 as D (5 bases). The sample consisted of peripheral blood. CDR3 DNA: TGTGCCAGCAGCTTCGGACTGCCCAAGGGTGAGCAGTTCTTC. It is translated as CASSFGLPKGEQFF.